This entry features one T cell receptor beta chain sequence. V lost 7 bases to trimming and J lost 4 bases, with 12 bases between them. The germline gives CDR1 SGHNT, CDR2 YYREEE (reference sequence). The CDR3 is 12 residues long. These data are taken from a study of patients and donors after allogeneic stem cell transplantation. TCRdb independently ran MiXCR on the RT-PCR reads; one entry per CDR3 protein. Among around 200,000 distinct CDR3 sequences, around 40% were seen once, and the ten largest hold around a tenth. The receptor comes from a human donor who was either an allogeneic HSCT recipient or a stem cell or donor lymphocyte infusion donor (not recorded which). It is not recorded whose cells these are; they may come from a transplant donor. Sequences were obtained from blood, either unsorted or a sorted T cell fraction (not recorded which). V and J are TRBV5-4 and TRBJ2-7; no clear D. The CDR3 sequence: CASGAGSYEQYF. In DNA, the CDR3 is TGTGCCAGCGGCGCAGGATCATACGAGCAGTACTTC.